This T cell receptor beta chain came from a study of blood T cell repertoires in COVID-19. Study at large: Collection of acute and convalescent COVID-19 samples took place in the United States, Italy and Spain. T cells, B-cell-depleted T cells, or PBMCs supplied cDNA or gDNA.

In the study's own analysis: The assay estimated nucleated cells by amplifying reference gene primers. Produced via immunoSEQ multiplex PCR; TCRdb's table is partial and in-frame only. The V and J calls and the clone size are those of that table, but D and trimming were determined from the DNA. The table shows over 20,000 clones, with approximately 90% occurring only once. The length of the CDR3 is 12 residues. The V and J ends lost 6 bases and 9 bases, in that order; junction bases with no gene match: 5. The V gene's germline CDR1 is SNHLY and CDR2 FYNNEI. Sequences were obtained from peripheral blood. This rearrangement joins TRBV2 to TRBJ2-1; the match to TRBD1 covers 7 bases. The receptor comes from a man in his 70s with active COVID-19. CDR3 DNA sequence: TGTGCCAGCAGGGCGACAGGGAGTGAGCAGTTCTTC. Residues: CASRATGSEQFF.